The T cell receptor beta chain under discussion was sequenced for a study of cytomegalovirus exposure and HLA in healthy donors. Study-wide background: Prior work identified more than 90 million unique TCR beta sequences in around 170 million T cells. General study points: In a later analysis, specific HLA alleles were associated with over 15,000 TCR beta sequences at a 0.05 false discovery rate. Most TCR sequences were seen very rarely across donors, but some public TCRs occurred in many. Cytomegalovirus status was reportedly diagnosed by the classifier with high sensitivity and specificity.

The PCR contained 60 Vbeta and 13 Jbeta primers. Sequencing used immunoSEQ multiplex PCR; TCRdb keeps in-frame clones, though not all of them. The sample shows 150,000 to 200,000 clones, 70% to 90% of them seen only once. A single count supports this clone. Its antigen is not known. Trimming took 0 bases from V and 7 from J, leaving 13 bases between them. This CDR3 contains 14 residues. Germline V CDR1 and CDR2: SEHNR, FQNEAQ (reference sequence). The V gene is TRBV7-9, the J gene TRBJ2-7; perhaps TRBD2 as D (5 bases). This clonotype was obtained from a woman under 30 in good health and CMV-seronegative. The sample taken for sequencing was PBMCs. CDR3 bases: TGTGCCAGCAGCTTAGCAGACATCCGAGGGGAGCAGTACTTC. Amino acid sequence: CASSLADIRGEQYF.